This T cell receptor (beta chain) was sequenced for a study of T-cell reconstitution after alpha-beta-depleted transplantation in children. Study findings and constraints: A year had passed since transplant, and T-cell counts and diversity by then came mostly from newly produced T cells.

With respect to this clonotype: Its antigen remains unidentified.

The TCRbeta library incorporated unique molecular identifiers. A single record per CDR3 protein comes from TCRdb applying MiXCR to the PCR reads. The data show roughly 670,000 distinct CDR3 sequences, with about an eighth seen just once and 0.79% held by the top ten. The V end was cut by 5 bases, the J end by 3 bases, with 11 bases between. Germline values: CDR1 SGHVS, CDR2 FNYEAQ. The CDR3 extends over 13 amino acids. This chain uses TRBV7-6 with TRBJ2-7; D gene uncertain. The sample was PBMCs, taken before TCRalphabeta/CD19-depleted stem cell transplant. The TCR originated in a girl aged 2-10 years with congenital amegakaryocytic thrombocytopenia, due to receive a stem cell transplant. CDR3 residues: CASSPTRDYEQYF. As DNA, the CDR3 is TGTGCCAGCAGCCCAACCCGAGACTACGAGCAGTACTTC.